Below, 30 T cell receptor beta chains from the same sample are listed, as sequenced in a study of blood T cell repertoires in COVID-19. Sequenced by immunoSEQ multiplex PCR; TCRdb stores in-frame clones only, minus some. This sample yields fewer than 300,000 clones, of which roughly 85% are seen a single time; about 2.5% belongs to the top ten. Sequencing was carried out using PBMCs or T cells enriched from blood (not recorded which). The receptors were sampled from a woman in her forties or fifties who had recovered from COVID-19.

V gene TRBV20-1 combines with J gene TRBJ1-5; D gene unclear. Trimming cost V 3 bases and J 4 bases, with 13 bases left between them. Germline CDR1 and CDR2: DFQATT and SNEGSKA (reference sequence). The CDR3 is 14 residues long. The CDR3 region is CSASFLSRNQPQHF. DNA of the CDR3: TGCAGTGCTAGTTTTCTGAGTAGAAATCAGCCCCAGCATTTT.

The chain carries TRBV18 and TRBJ2-3; 7 bases are a match to TRBD1. The V gene's germline CDR1 is KGHSH and CDR2 LQKENI. The V and J ends lost 0 bases and 15 bases, in that order; junction bases with no gene match: 12. This CDR3 spans 14 amino acids. CDR3 protein: CASSPPPGGRQGYF. The CDR3 DNA follows: TGTGCCAGCTCACCACCCCCCGGCGGTAGACAGGGATATTTT.

This clone showed up just once. V and J are TRBV6-5 and TRBJ1-2; possible D gene TRBD1, 5 bases. The CDR3 is 15 residues long. Trimming took 8 bases from V and 3 from J, leaving 19 bases between them. Germline CDR1 is MNHEY and CDR2 is SVGAGI. The CDR3 nucleotides read TGTGCCAGCCGAACTCTCAGGAGGGGAGACTATGGCTACACCTTC. Residues: CASRTLRRGDYGYTF.

The J gene is TRBJ2-1, the V gene TRBV4-1; D remains unclear. This CDR3 region has 14 residues. The germline CDR1 and CDR2 sequences are MGHRA and YSYEKL. V was cut by 2 bases and J by 1 base, with 6 bases left in between. The CDR3 here is CASSQTGSYNEQFF. For the CDR3, the DNA is TGCGCCAGCAGCCAAACCGGGTCCTACAATGAGCAGTTCTTC.

The chain uses TRBV20-1 and TRBJ2-7; D remains ambiguous. Germline CDR1 and CDR2: DFQATT and SNEGSKA (reference sequence). This CDR3 spans 11 amino acids. The chain's CDR3 is CRPRGSYEQYF. CDR3 nucleotide sequence: TGCAGGCCAAGAGGATCCTACGAGCAGTACTTC.

The V and J genes are TRBV27 and TRBJ1-2, with a weak D call TRBD1 (5 bases). Germline V lookup: CDR1 MNHEY, CDR2 SMNVEV (reference sequence). The CDR3 has 15 amino acids. V gave up 0 bases and J gave up 7 bases, with 15 bases separating them. DNA of the CDR3: TGTGCCAGCAGTTTATCAGCGGGGGACCTTCTTGGCTACACCTTC. Amino acids: CASSLSAGDLLGYTF.

This chain joins TRBV6-5 and TRBJ1-3; TRBD1 aligns across 7 bases. J gave up 4 bases and V 6 bases, and 9 bases lay outside the gene matches. Germline V CDR1 and CDR2: MNHEY, SVGAGI. This CDR3 has 15 residues. This chain's CDR3 is CASRAGGQSGNTIYF. The CDR3 nucleotides are TGTGCCAGCAGGGCCGGGGGACAGTCCGGAAACACCATATATTTT.

The V call is TRBV19, the J call TRBJ1-1; a possible D gene is TRBD1 (5 bases). The V gene's germline CDR1 is LNHDA and CDR2 SQIVND (reference sequence). The germline V and J ends were trimmed by 5 bases and 5 bases, with 18 bases remaining between them. The CDR3 totals 15 residues. CDR3 sequence reads: CASSSPPTGETEAFF. The CDR3 DNA sequence: TGTGCCAGTAGTTCCCCTCCGACGGGGGAAACTGAAGCTTTCTTT.

The chain links TRBV13 to TRBJ2-1; 11 bases align to TRBD2. J lost 5 bases, V lost 5 bases, and 8 bases had no gene match. CDR1 PRHDT and CDR2 FYEKMQ come from the germline V gene (reference sequence). The CDR3 spans 16 residues. In nucleotides, the CDR3 is TGTGCCAGCAGCACCATGACTAGCGGGGAGGACAATGAGCAGTTCTTC. Translated, it gives CASSTMTSGEDNEQFF.

This clone appeared a single time. V is TRBV5-6 and J is TRBJ2-1; 7 nucleotides agree with TRBD1. CDR1 and CDR2 (germline): SGHDT, YYEEEE. This CDR3 comprises 12 residues. With V trimmed by 4 bases and J by 13 bases, 8 bases remained unmatched. The CDR3 nucleotides read TGTGCCAGCAGCGCGCACGGGACAGAACAGTTCTTC. Its translation: CASSAHGTEQFF.

The V and J genes are TRBV5-1 and TRBJ2-3; 8 bases line up with TRBD2. Germline CDR1 and CDR2: SGHRS and YFSETQ. Trimming cost V 3 bases and J 6 bases; bases outside gene matches: 9. CDR3 size: 15 residues. The CDR3 loop is CASSSIAGQQDTQYF. The DNA for the CDR3 is TGCGCCAGCAGCTCCATAGCGGGGCAGCAGGATACGCAGTATTTT.

The CDR3 is CASSLASAYEQYF. As DNA, the CDR3 is TGTGCCAGCAGCTTAGCCTCGGCCTACGAGCAGTACTTC. This chain links TRBV7-6 with TRBJ2-7; D unresolved. V shed 0 bases and J shed 2 bases, with 5 bases lying between them. Looked up from germline, CDR1 is SGHVS and CDR2 is FNYEAQ. This CDR3 spans 13 amino acids. Full variable domain (outside the CDR3, taken from reference TRBV7-6 and TRBJ2-7): GAGVSQSPRYKVTKRGQDVALRCDPISGHVSLYWYRQALGQGPEFLTYFNYEAQQDKSGLPNDRFSAERPEGSISTLTIQRTEQRDSAMYRCASSLASAYEQYFGPGTRLTVT.

The chain recombines TRBV4-3 with TRBJ2-3; 11 nucleotides line up with TRBD2. Trimming removed 0 bases from V and 0 bases from J; junction bases left unmatched: 2. Germline V CDR1 and CDR2: LGHNA, YSLEER. This CDR3 comprises 17 residues. In DNA, the CDR3 is TGCGCCAGCAGCCAAGACTCTAGCGGGAGGAGCACAGATACGCAGTATTTT. This sequence encodes CASSQDSSGRSTDTQYF.

This sequence joins TRBV13 and TRBJ2-4; 9 bases line up with TRBD1. In germline, CDR1 is PRHDT, CDR2 FYEKMQ (reference sequence). The CDR3 length is 18 residues. V was clipped by 6 bases and J by 5 bases; unmatched bases: 17. The CDR3 loop is CASRRRYGTGSLENIQYF. CDR3 bases: TGTGCCAGCAGACGCCGCTATGGGACAGGGTCTTTAGAAAACATTCAGTACTTC.

The chain carries TRBV9 and TRBJ2-2, with 13 bases fitting TRBD2. The CDR3 consists of 16 residues. CDR1 SGDLS and CDR2 YYNGEE come from the germline V gene. Trimming removed 3 bases from V and 6 bases from J; junction bases left unmatched: 5. This chain's CDR3 is CASSARTSGSPGELFF. The CDR3 DNA is TGTGCCAGCAGCGCGAGGACTAGCGGGAGCCCCGGGGAGCTGTTTTTT.

J is TRBJ2-5 and V is TRBV7-8; the D is unclear. This CDR3 contains 14 residues. From germline, CDR1 is SGHVS and CDR2 FQNEAQ. V was clipped by 3 bases and J by 5 bases, with 13 bases between them. The CDR3 spells CASSFLRVFETQYF. The CDR3 DNA follows: TGTGCCAGCAGCTTCCTTCGGGTTTTCGAGACCCAGTACTTC.

This chain connects TRBV2 to TRBJ2-7; D not certain. This CDR3 comprises 13 residues. In germline, CDR1 is SNHLY, CDR2 FYNNEI. Trimming removed 7 bases at V and 0 bases at J, with 10 bases between. CDR3 region: CASMTFGSYEQYF. CDR3 in DNA: TGTGCCAGCATGACTTTTGGCTCCTACGAGCAGTACTTC. Looking up the rest from reference TRBV2 and TRBJ2-7 gives the full variable domain: EPEVTQTPSHQVTQMGQEVILRCVPISNHLYFYWYRQILGQKVEFLVSFYNNEISEKSEIFDDQFSVERPDGSNFTLKIRSTKLEDSAMYFCASMTFGSYEQYFGPGTRLTVT.

This clone appeared once. This may be a read error, as it is one base from a much larger clone. The chain carries TRBV5-5 and TRBJ1-1, with D possibly matching TRBD1 (6 bases). CDR1 and CDR2 from the germline V gene are SGHKS and YYEKEE (reference sequence). This CDR3 comprises 13 residues. V was pared by 4 bases and J by 3 bases, with 10 bases between. The CDR3 is CASSVGQHTEAFF. The CDR3 DNA is TGTGCCAGCAGCGTAGGACAGCACACTGAAGCTTTCTTT.

This chain links TRBV19 with TRBJ2-1; TRBD1 matches at 7 bases. J gave up 4 bases and V 6 bases, and 6 bases lay outside the gene matches. CDR1 and CDR2 (germline): LNHDA, SQIVND (reference sequence). The CDR3 length is 14 residues. The CDR3 protein is CASSPGGSYNEQFF. In DNA form, the CDR3 reads TGTGCCAGTAGCCCAGGGGGTTCTTACAATGAGCAGTTCTTC.

V usage is TRBV27 and J usage is TRBJ2-1, with TRBD2 matching over 10 bases. V gave up 3 bases and J gave up 9 bases; unmatched junction bases: 5. This CDR3 is built from 14 residues. Per germline, CDR1 MNHEY and CDR2 SMNVEV (reference sequence). The CDR3 coding sequence is TGTGCCAGCAGTTTGGGACTAGCGTCAGGTGAGCAGTTCTTC. Translating gives CASSLGLASGEQFF.

The chain carries TRBV4-2 and TRBJ1-3, with D possibly matching TRBD1 (6 bases). V was trimmed by 3 bases and J by 0 bases, leaving 9 bases between them. Germline V gives CDR1 LGHNA, CDR2 YNFKEQ. This CDR3 contains 15 residues. CDR3 residues: CASSQGHTSGNTIYF. CDR3 DNA sequence: TGTGCCAGCAGCCAGGGACACACCTCTGGAAACACCATATATTTT.

The V call is TRBV5-1, the J call TRBJ1-2, with D perhaps TRBD1 (6 bases). Germline CDR1 SGHRS, CDR2 YFSETQ. This CDR3 region has 17 residues. V lost 0 bases, J lost 3 bases, and 18 bases lay in between. The CDR3 nucleotides are TGCGCCAGCAGCTTGGGGGAACAACAGGGCAAATACTATGGCTACACCTTC. As protein: CASSLGEQQGKYYGYTF.

In regard to this clone: The same CDR3 arises from other DNA sequences in this sample as well. The V gene is TRBV28, the J gene TRBJ1-3; 9 bases map to TRBD1. Germline V gene data show CDR1 as MDHEN and CDR2 as SYDVKM. The CDR3 sequence is 15 residues long. Trimming at V came to 2 bases and at J to 3 bases, leaving 2 bases not matched to a gene. The DNA for the CDR3 is TGTGCCAGCAGTTTAGACAGGGGGTATGGAAACACCATATATTTT. Its translation is CASSLDRGYGNTIYF.

The chain is built from TRBV4-3 and TRBJ2-7; tentative D call: TRBD1 (6 bases). The CDR3 runs to 15 residues. The V gene lost 1 base and the J gene lost 2 bases, with 12 bases spanning the gap. CDR1 is LGHNA and CDR2 is YSLEER in the germline V gene. As DNA, the CDR3 is TGCGCCAGCAGCCAAGTAGGGACACGAACCTACGAGCAGTACTTC. Protein: CASSQVGTRTYEQYF.

This clone has just one count. The J gene is TRBJ1-1, the V gene TRBV5-5; TRBD1 might be the D (6 bases). Per the germline V gene, CDR1 is SGHKS and CDR2 is YYEKEE (reference sequence). This CDR3 comprises 14 residues. The germline V and J ends were trimmed by 4 bases and 2 bases, with 12 bases remaining between them. CDR3 protein: CASSLDRRNTEAFF. The CDR3, as DNA: TGTGCCAGCAGCCTCGACAGGAGAAACACTGAAGCTTTCTTT.

The V gene is TRBV12-3 or TRBV12-4, the J gene TRBJ2-7; 11 bases align to TRBD1. Trimming removed 6 bases from V and 12 bases from J; junction bases left unmatched: 10. The CDR3 sequence is 13 residues long. The CDR3 DNA is TGTGCCAGCAGCCCGCTGGACAGGGGGCCCCCGTACTTC. Its translation: CASSPLDRGPPYF.

CDR3 amino acids: CASSLSLGAYGYTF. The DNA of the CDR3 is TGTGCCAGCAGCCTCTCCCTGGGGGCATATGGCTACACCTTC. V gene TRBV6-5 combines with J gene TRBJ1-2; TRBD1 is a possible D gene (6 bases). Germline V gene sequence: CDR1 MNHEY, CDR2 SVGAGI. This CDR3 contains 14 residues. The germline V and J ends were trimmed by 6 bases and 5 bases, with 16 bases remaining between them.

V and J are TRBV5-1 and TRBJ2-1; TRBD2 matches at 15 bases. V dropped 5 bases and J dropped 6; count of bases not matched to a gene: 18. CDR1 SGHRS and CDR2 YFSETQ come from the germline V gene. This CDR3 is built from 20 residues. The CDR3 DNA sequence: TGCGCCAGCAGTTCGACCAGGGGACTAGCGGGGGGATTATCGGGCAATGAGCAGTTCTTC. Its translation is CASSSTRGLAGGLSGNEQFF.

This sequence joins TRBV7-8 and TRBJ1-5, with 10 bases matching TRBD1. Germline values: CDR1 SGHVS, CDR2 FQNEAQ. The CDR3 runs to 15 residues. The ends lost 0 bases at V and 7 bases at J; junction bases unmatched: 3. CDR3 amino acids: CASSLADRGNQPQHF. CDR3 DNA: TGTGCCAGCAGCTTAGCGGACAGGGGGAACCAGCCCCAGCATTTT.

This clone appeared a single time. This rearrangement joins TRBV10-3 to TRBJ1-4; 8 positions match TRBD1. With 3 bases clipped from V and 7 bases from J, the junction kept 4 bases outside the gene matches. The length of the CDR3 is 14 residues. In germline, CDR1 is ENHRY, CDR2 SYGVKD. CDR3 nucleotide sequence: TGTGCCATCAGTGATCCGGGACAGGTTGAAAAACTGTTTTTT. Translation gives CAISDPGQVEKLFF.